Following are 31 T cell receptor beta chains from one sample sequenced in a study of blood T cell repertoires in COVID-19. The table came from immunoSEQ multiplex PCR; TCRdb's copy has only in-frame clones and leaves some out. The profile shows about 300,000 clones, under 90% of them singletons. The sample taken for sequencing was PBMCs or T cells enriched from blood (not recorded which). All receptors derive from a woman between 40 and 50 years old who had recovered from COVID-19.

This clone occurred a few times. This sequence joins TRBV27 and TRBJ2-6; TRBD1 might be the D (6 bases). The CDR3 extends over 15 amino acids. V lost 5 bases to trimming and J lost 0 bases, with 8 bases between them. The germline CDR1 and CDR2 sequences are MNHEY and SMNVEV (reference sequence). CDR3 residues: CASSPDSSGANVLTF. CDR3 DNA: TGTGCCAGCAGTCCGGACAGCTCTGGGGCCAACGTCCTGACTTTC.

The CDR3 spells CASSLEGGRLSYEQYF. The CDR3 DNA reads as TGTGCCAGCAGCTTAGAGGGCGGGAGGCTCTCCTACGAGCAGTACTTC. The rearrangement uses TRBV7-8 and TRBJ2-7, with 8 bases lining up with TRBD2. Per the germline V gene, CDR1 is SGHVS and CDR2 is FQNEAQ. J was trimmed by 0 bases and V by 1 base; bases with no gene match: 5. The CDR3 runs 16 residues.

The chain carries TRBV6-5 and TRBJ1-2, with 10 bases fitting TRBD1. Trimming removed 6 bases from V and 4 bases from J; junction bases left unmatched: 5. The germline CDR1 and CDR2 sequences are MNHEY and SVGAGI. CDR3 size: 14 residues. CDR3: CASRPDRGAYGYTF. The DNA of the CDR3 is TGTGCCAGCAGACCGGACAGGGGGGCCTATGGCTACACCTTC.

The CDR3, as DNA: TGTGCCAGCAGCGGTAGAGGGACTGGGCAGGATACGCAGTATTTT. It translates to CASSGRGTGQDTQYF. This chain links TRBV7-2 with TRBJ2-3; TRBD2 might be the D (6 bases). Between the trimmed V and J ends, which lost 5 bases and 6 bases, there was a span of 18 bases. CDR1 and CDR2 from the germline V gene are SGHTA and FQGNSA. This CDR3 contains 15 residues. Full variable domain (rest looked up from reference TRBV7-2 and TRBJ2-3): GAGVSQSPSNKVTEKGKDVELRCDPISGHTALYWYRQSLGQGLEFLIYFQGNSAPDKSGLPSDRFSAERTGGSVSTLTIQRTQQEDSAVYLCASSGRGTGQDTQYFGPGTRLTVL.

This clone was picked up one time. The chain is built from TRBV24-1 and TRBJ2-1; 8 nucleotides align to TRBD2. The CDR3 spans 14 residues. The germline CDR1 and CDR2 sequences are KGHDR and SFDVKD. With 7 bases clipped from V and 7 bases from J, the junction kept 8 bases outside the gene matches. CDR3 amino acids: CATSLGTSKNEQFF. DNA for the CDR3: TGTGCCACCAGCCTCGGGACTAGTAAAAATGAGCAGTTCTTC.

This chain links TRBV6-5 with TRBJ1-5; D not resolved. The CDR3 has 13 residues. V gave up 2 bases and J gave up 7 bases, with 9 bases separating them. Per germline, CDR1 MNHEY and CDR2 SVGAGI. CDR3 sequence: CASSYASTQPQHF. The CDR3 nucleotides read TGTGCCAGCAGTTACGCGAGTACCCAGCCCCAGCATTTT.

This clone came up a few times. J is TRBJ1-3 and V is TRBV5-1; 7 bases agree with TRBD1. Trimming at V came to 1 base and at J to 3 bases, leaving 1 base not matched to a gene. CDR1 and CDR2 from the germline V gene are SGHRS and YFSETQ. This CDR3 comprises 14 residues. This chain's CDR3 is CASSLTGDGNTIYF. The CDR3 DNA follows: TGCGCCAGCAGCTTGACAGGGGATGGAAACACCATATATTTT.

The chain uses TRBV9 and TRBJ2-4; 7 bases map to TRBD1. The CDR3 is 16 residues long. Looked up from germline, CDR1 is SGDLS and CDR2 is YYNGEE. The junction had 3 bases not matched to a gene; V was cut back by 0 bases and J by 0 bases. This CDR3 is CASSVGQGLAKNIQYF. The DNA for the CDR3 is TGTGCCAGCAGCGTAGGACAGGGATTAGCCAAAAACATTCAGTACTTC. Full variable domain (rest looked up from reference TRBV9 and TRBJ2-4): DSGVTQTPKHLITATGQRVTLRCSPRSGDLSVYWYQQSLDQGLQFLIQYYNGEERAKGNILERFSAQQFPDLHSELNLSSLELGDSALYFCASSVGQGLAKNIQYFGAGTRLSVL.

This clone was seen only once. The chain links TRBV2 to TRBJ1-1, with TRBD1 matching 7 bases. The CDR3 runs 11 residues. The V segment lost 8 bases and the J segment 9 bases; nucleotides outside the gene matches: 6. Germline lookup yields CDR1 SNHLY and CDR2 FYNNEI. The CDR3 sequence is CASDRQGQAFF. The CDR3, as DNA: TGTGCCAGCGACCGACAGGGTCAAGCTTTCTTT.

This sequence joins TRBV13 and TRBJ2-1, with TRBD1 matching 10 bases. The V segment lost 4 bases and the J segment 5 bases; nucleotides outside the gene matches: 5. Germline CDR1 PRHDT, CDR2 FYEKMQ (reference sequence). This CDR3 comprises 15 residues. DNA for the CDR3: TGTGCCAGCAGCTCGACCGGGACAGGGGACAATGAGCAGTTCTTC. Translating gives CASSSTGTGDNEQFF. The whole variable domain, filled in from reference TRBV13 and TRBJ2-1, reads AAGVIQSPRHLIKEKRETATLKCYPIPRHDTVYWYQQGPGQDPQFLISFYEKMQSDKGSIPDRFSAQQFSDYHSELNMSSLELGDSALYFCASSSTGTGDNEQFFGPGTRLTVL.

The V gene is TRBV13, the J gene TRBJ2-3; the D gene is possibly TRBD2 (6 bases). Trimming shortened V by 5 bases and J by 7 bases, and 22 bases separated the two germline ends. There are 16 residues in the CDR3. The germline CDR1 and CDR2 sequences are PRHDT and FYEKMQ (reference sequence). CDR3 protein: CASSLGRWRRIHTQYF. In DNA, the CDR3 is TGTGCCAGCAGCCTTGGGAGGTGGCGGCGAATCCATACGCAGTATTTT.

V and J are TRBV5-8 and TRBJ2-1, with 9 bases that match TRBD2. The CDR3 extends over 15 amino acids. V lost 6 bases, J lost 4 bases, and 8 bases stayed unmatched. The germline V gene has CDR1 SGHTS and CDR2 YDEGEE. CDR3 in amino acids: CASIGGGAQYNEQFF. The CDR3 DNA follows: TGTGCCAGCATCGGCGGGGGGGCCCAATACAATGAGCAGTTCTTC.

The rearrangement joins TRBV10-2 to TRBJ2-1; maybe TRBD2 (5 bases). Per germline, CDR1 WSHSY and CDR2 SAAADI. The CDR3 totals 14 residues. The V and J ends lost 7 bases and 1 base respectively, with 11 bases between them. CDR3 amino acids: CASNLALSYNEQFF. The CDR3 DNA is TGCGCCAGCAATTTAGCGCTATCCTACAATGAGCAGTTCTTC.

The chain combines TRBV28 with TRBJ2-3; 9 positions agree with TRBD1. CDR1 MDHEN and CDR2 SYDVKM come from the germline V gene. This CDR3 is built from 17 residues. The V gene end was trimmed by 6 bases and the J gene end by 4 bases; junction bases not matched to a gene: 14. The CDR3 DNA reads TGTGCCAGCAGGGCGGAAGGACAGGGGCAATGGGCAGATACGCAGTATTTT. Its translation is CASRAEGQGQWADTQYF.

The chain couples TRBV28 to TRBJ1-5, with 9 bases aligning to TRBD1. The CDR3 extends over 14 amino acids. Germline V lookup: CDR1 MDHEN, CDR2 SYDVKM. V was pared by 7 bases and J by 5 bases, with 6 bases of the junction left unmatched. The CDR3 nucleotides are TGTGCCAGCATCCCGGGACAGGGCTATCAGCCCCAGCATTTT. Translation: CASIPGQGYQPQHF.

This sequence joins TRBV7-9 and TRBJ2-7, with 10 positions matching TRBD1. The V and J ends lost 5 bases and 3 bases, in that order; junction bases with no gene match: 7. The germline CDR1 and CDR2 sequences are SEHNR and FQNEAQ (reference sequence). The CDR3 has 15 residues. The DNA for the CDR3 is TGTGCCAGCAGCCTCCGAGGACAGGGGGTCTACGAGCAGTACTTC. Amino acids: CASSLRGQGVYEQYF.

This clone was counted once. The same CDR3 is also encoded by other DNA sequences in this sample. This chain links TRBV12-3 or TRBV12-4 with TRBJ1-2; 7 nucleotides match TRBD1. This CDR3 spans 13 amino acids. V shed 5 bases, J shed 5 bases, and the junction held 5 bases outside the gene matches. The DNA for the CDR3 is TGTGCCAGCAGTCCTACAGGGGATTATGGCTACACCTTC. Residues: CASSPTGDYGYTF.

The CDR3 spells CASSPDRVGINEQFF. The CDR3 DNA reads TGTGCCAGCAGCCCCGACAGGGTAGGAATCAATGAGCAGTTCTTC. The chain couples TRBV5-4 to TRBJ2-1, with 7 bases aligning to TRBD1. This CDR3 comprises 15 residues. The V segment lost 4 bases and the J segment 6 bases; nucleotides outside the gene matches: 10. Germline V lookup: CDR1 SGHNT, CDR2 YYREEE (reference sequence). Drawing the rest from reference TRBV5-4 and TRBJ2-1, the complete variable domain is ETGVTQSPTHLIKTRGQQVTLRCSSQSGHNTVSWYQQALGQGPQFIFQYYREEENGRGNFPPRFSGLQFPNYSSELNVNALELDDSALYLCASSPDRVGINEQFFGPGTRLTVL.

This clone was counted only a few times. The chain couples TRBV5-1 to TRBJ1-1, with D possibly matching TRBD1 (6 bases). Germline V gene lookup returns CDR1 SGHRS and CDR2 YFSETQ. Trimming shortened V by 0 bases and J by 0 bases, and 12 bases separated the two germline ends. The CDR3 sequence is 16 residues long. CDR3 nucleotide sequence: TGCGCCAGCAGCTTGGCCAACAGGGCCATGAACACTGAAGCTTTCTTT. Translation gives CASSLANRAMNTEAFF. The complete variable domain, with remaining parts taken from reference TRBV5-1 and TRBJ1-1, reads KAGVTQTPRYLIKTRGQQVTLSCSPISGHRSVSWYQQTPGQGLQFLFEYFSETQRNKGNFPGRFSGRQFSNSRSEMNVSTLELGDSALYLCASSLANRAMNTEAFFGQGTRLTVV.

This sequence joins TRBV6-1 and TRBJ1-1; no clear D. Germline-derived CDR1 and CDR2 are MNHNS and SASEGT. Trimming shortened V by 1 base and J by 3 bases, and 6 bases separated the two germline ends. The CDR3 consists of 13 residues. CDR3 coding DNA: TGTGCCAGCAGTGAAGGTCTCTACACTGAAGCTTTCTTT. This translates into CASSEGLYTEAFF.

This chain connects TRBV21-1 to TRBJ1-4; TRBD1 was called by the table and not checked on the DNA. TRBV21-1 is labeled a pseudogene. This CDR3 is 11 amino acids long. The CDR3 sequence is CAPWDSEKLFF. The CDR3 DNA follows: TGTGCCCCGTGGGACAGCGAAAAACTGTTTTTT.

The chain recombines TRBV2 with TRBJ1-5, with a tentative D call TRBD1 (6 bases). The length of the CDR3 is 14 residues. V lost 5 bases and J lost 3, with 11 bases in between. The germline gives CDR1 SNHLY, CDR2 FYNNEI. CDR3: CASSPDRPNQPQHF. CDR3 DNA sequence: TGTGCCAGCAGTCCGGACAGACCCAATCAGCCCCAGCATTTT.

This rearrangement joins TRBV13 to TRBJ2-7, with unresolved D. Looked up from germline, CDR1 is PRHDT and CDR2 is FYEKMQ (reference sequence). Trimming left V 5 bases short and J 2 bases short, with 7 bases between. This CDR3 is built from 12 residues. The CDR3 region is CASSMSAYEQYF. CDR3 nucleotides: TGTGCCAGCAGCATGTCAGCCTACGAGCAGTACTTC.

This chain uses TRBV27 with TRBJ1-5; perhaps TRBD1 as D (5 bases). Germline V gene data show CDR1 as MNHEY and CDR2 as SMNVEV (reference sequence). The V end was cut by 6 bases, the J end by 2 bases, with 14 bases between. The CDR3 consists of 15 residues. CDR3 loop: CASSPGGARNQPQHF. DNA of the CDR3: TGTGCCAGCAGCCCCGGCGGGGCTCGCAATCAGCCCCAGCATTTT.

This chain uses TRBV9 with TRBJ2-1; TRBD2 aligns across 7 bases. CDR1 and CDR2 from the germline V gene are SGDLS and YYNGEE. Germline trimming cut 0 bases from V and 3 bases from J; bases unmatched to any gene: 3. The CDR3 sequence is 15 residues long. This CDR3 reads CASSVDGRHYNEQFF. DNA for the CDR3: TGTGCCAGCAGCGTAGACGGGAGGCACTACAATGAGCAGTTCTTC.

This clone has only a few counts. V and J are TRBV29-1 and TRBJ1-4, with D possibly TRBD1 on 6 matching bases. The germline V and J ends were trimmed by 6 bases and 8 bases, with 16 bases remaining between them. This CDR3 spans 13 amino acids. CDR1 is SQVTM and CDR2 is ANQGSEA in the germline V gene. Here the CDR3 reads CSVLRGLGEKLFF. The CDR3 region has the DNA TGCAGCGTACTCAGGGGTCTGGGGGAAAAACTGTTTTTT.

The gene calls are TRBV19 and TRBJ1-2; perhaps TRBD1 as D (5 bases). V was cut by 4 bases and J by 7 bases, with 19 bases left in between. The length of the CDR3 is 15 residues. Germline-derived CDR1 and CDR2 are LNHDA and SQIVND (reference sequence). The CDR3 protein is CASSSDSWDVGGYTF. The CDR3 nucleotides read TGTGCCAGTAGTAGCGACAGTTGGGATGTCGGTGGCTACACCTTC.

V usage is TRBV4-1 and J usage is TRBJ1-1, with 8 bases fitting TRBD1. V trimming: 0 bases; J trimming: 4 bases; junction bases outside the gene matches: 4. The V gene's germline CDR1 is MGHRA and CDR2 YSYEKL. The length of the CDR3 is 15 residues. The CDR3: CASSQDQGAVTEAFF. As DNA, the CDR3 is TGCGCCAGCAGCCAAGATCAGGGGGCGGTCACTGAAGCTTTCTTT.

The chain uses TRBV19 and TRBJ1-6, with a possible D match to TRBD1 (6 bases). The V gene lost 8 bases and the J gene lost 8 bases, with 13 bases spanning the gap. The length of the CDR3 is 13 residues. Looked up from germline, CDR1 is LNHDA and CDR2 is SQIVND (reference sequence). The CDR3 reads CASGQWSDSPLHF. DNA for the CDR3: TGTGCCAGTGGACAGTGGTCTGATTCACCCCTCCACTTT. Full variable domain (outside the CDR3, taken from reference TRBV19 and TRBJ1-6): DGGITQSPKYLFRKEGQNVTLSCEQNLNHDAMYWYRQDPGQGLRLIYYSQIVNDFQKGDIAEGYSVSREKKESFPLTVTSAQKNPTAFYLCASGQWSDSPLHFGNGTRLTVT.

This chain uses TRBV6-2 or TRBV6-3 with TRBJ2-7; possibly TRBD2 for D (6 bases). CDR1 is MNHEY and CDR2 is SVGEGT in the germline V gene. The length of the CDR3 is 14 residues. With 3 bases removed from V and 1 base from J, the gap between germline ends came to 10 bases. CDR3 coding DNA: TGTGCCAGCAGTTATGGGACTGCGTCCTACGAGCAGTACTTC. Its translation: CASSYGTASYEQYF.

The chain employs TRBV7-2 and TRBJ2-7; 7 bases are shared with TRBD1. CDR1 SGHTA and CDR2 FQGNSA come from the germline V gene. The ends lost 5 bases at V and 4 bases at J; junction bases unmatched: 14. CDR3 length: 16 amino acids. In DNA, the CDR3 is TGTGCCAGCAGCACGACAGGGCTGGACCCCATATACGAGCAGTACTTC. Its translation is CASSTTGLDPIYEQYF. The whole variable domain, filled in from reference TRBV7-2 and TRBJ2-7, reads GAGVSQSPSNKVTEKGKDVELRCDPISGHTALYWYRQSLGQGLEFLIYFQGNSAPDKSGLPSDRFSAERTGGSVSTLTIQRTQQEDSAVYLCASSTTGLDPIYEQYFGPGTRLTVT.